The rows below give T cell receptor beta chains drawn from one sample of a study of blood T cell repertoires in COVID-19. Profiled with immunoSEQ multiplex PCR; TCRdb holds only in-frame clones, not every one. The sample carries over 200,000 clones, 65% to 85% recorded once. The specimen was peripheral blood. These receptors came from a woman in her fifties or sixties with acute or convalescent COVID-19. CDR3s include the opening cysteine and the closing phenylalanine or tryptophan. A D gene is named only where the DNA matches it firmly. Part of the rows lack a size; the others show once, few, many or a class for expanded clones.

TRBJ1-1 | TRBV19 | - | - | TGTGCCAGTAATGGGGCGAGCCTCCGTGAAGCTTTCTTT | CASNGASLREAFF
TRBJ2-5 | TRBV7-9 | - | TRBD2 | TGTGCCAGCAGCTCCCTGGGTAGCGGGAGTAAAGGCGGGACCCAGTACTTC | CASSSLGSGSKGGTQYF
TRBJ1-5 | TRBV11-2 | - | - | TGTGCCAGCAGCTTAGGGGGGGACCAGCCCCAGCATTTT | CASSLGGDQPQHF
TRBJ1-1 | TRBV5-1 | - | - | TGCGCCAGCAGCTCCATGAACACTGAAGCTTTCTTT | CASSSMNTEAFF
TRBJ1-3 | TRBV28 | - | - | TGTGCCAGCAGTTCATATGGGGGGTCTGGAAACACCATATATTTT | CASSSYGGSGNTIYF
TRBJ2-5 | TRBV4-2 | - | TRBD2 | TGTGCCAGCAGCCAGCTCGCTAGCGGGAGGTTCGGGGAGACCCAGTACTTC | CASSQLASGRFGETQYF
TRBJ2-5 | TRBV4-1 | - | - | TGCGCCAGCAGCCAAGACTTGCGCGGTTGGACCCAGTACTTC | CASSQDLRGWTQYF
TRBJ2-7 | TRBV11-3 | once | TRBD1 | TGTGCCAGCAGCTTCTCCGACAGGGATCAGCAGTACTTC | CASSFSDRDQQYF
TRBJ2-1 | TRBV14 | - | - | TGTGCCAGCAGCCAAGATGGGGCTGATGAGCAGTTCTTC | CASSQDGADEQFF
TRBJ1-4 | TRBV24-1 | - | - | TGTGCCACCAGTGATTTGGAGGTATGGGGAAGGGGTTCAACTAATGAAAAACTGTTTTTT | CATSDLEVWGRGSTNEKLFF
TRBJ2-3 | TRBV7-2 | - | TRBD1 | TGTGCCAGCAGCGGGGGACAGGGTAGCTACACGGATACGCAGTATTTT | CASSGGQGSYTDTQYF
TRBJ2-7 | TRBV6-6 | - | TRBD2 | TGTGCCAGCAGTTACACTAGCGGGAGTTACGAGCAGTACTTC | CASSYTSGSYEQYF
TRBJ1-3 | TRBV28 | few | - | TGTGCCAGCAGCTCCCTCTTTCGGGGAGGGGGTAAAACCATATATTTT | CASSSLFRGGGKTIYF
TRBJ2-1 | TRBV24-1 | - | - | TGTGCCACCAGTGATTCGGGACTGACGGGGAATGAGCAGTTCTTC | CATSDSGLTGNEQFF
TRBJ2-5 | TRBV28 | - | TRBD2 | TGTGCCAGCAGTTCCCCCCGCGGGGGGGCGTGGCAAGAGACCCAGTACTTC | CASSSPRGGAWQETQYF
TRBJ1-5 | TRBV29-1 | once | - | TGCAGCGTGCAAACAGGTGGCAATCAGCCCCAGCATTTT | CSVQTGGNQPQHF
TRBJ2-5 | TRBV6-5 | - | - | TGTGCCAGCAGTTACAATCGGCGGCAAGAGACCCAGTACTTC | CASSYNRRQETQYF
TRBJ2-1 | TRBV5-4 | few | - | TGTGCCAGCAGCCACCGGGAAGCCAGCTCCTACAATGAGCAGTTCTTC | CASSHREASSYNEQFF
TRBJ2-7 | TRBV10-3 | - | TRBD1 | TGTGCCATCAGTGAGTCAGGACAGGGGGTCTACGAGCAGTACTTC | CAISESGQGVYEQYF
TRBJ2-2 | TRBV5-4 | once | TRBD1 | TGTGCCAGCAGTGTAGGGGGCAGGGACGGGGAGCTGTTTTTT | CASSVGGRDGELFF
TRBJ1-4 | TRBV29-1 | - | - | TGCAGCGTTGCCGGGACAACCGGACCTGGGGCAGGTGAAAAACTGTTTTTT | CSVAGTTGPGAGEKLFF
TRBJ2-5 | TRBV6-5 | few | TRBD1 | TGTGCCAGGAACACAGGGGGCGACCAAGAGACCCAGTACTTC | CARNTGGDQETQYF
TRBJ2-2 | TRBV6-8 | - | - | TGTGCCAGCAGTTACGCGGTAGACACCGGGGAGCTGTTTTTT | CASSYAVDTGELFF
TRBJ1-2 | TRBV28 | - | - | TGTGCCAGCAGTTTACACCCAGGGGTTTCTGGCTACACCTTC | CASSLHPGVSGYTF
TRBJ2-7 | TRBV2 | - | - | TGTGCCAGCACGTGGGGGGTGGGCGAGCAGTACTTC | CASTWGVGEQYF
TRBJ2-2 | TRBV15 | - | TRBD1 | TGTGCCACCCAGAAGGACAGGGGTCCTGGCGGGGAGCTGTTTTTT | CATQKDRGPGGELFF
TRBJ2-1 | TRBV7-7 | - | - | TGTGCCAGCAGCCCGAGAGGGCGGGGAGGGGGGATCAATGAGCAGTTCTTC | CASSPRGRGGGINEQFF
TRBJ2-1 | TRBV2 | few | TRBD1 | TGTGCCAGCACAGGGACAGTGAACAATGAGCAGTTCTTC | CASTGTVNNEQFF
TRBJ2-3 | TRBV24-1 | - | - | TGTGCCACCAGCCAGGGTTTTAGCACAGATACGCAGTATTTT | CATSQGFSTDTQYF
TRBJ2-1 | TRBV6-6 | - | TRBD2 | TGTGCCAGCATGCTCGGGACTAGCGTAAACAATGAGCAGTTCTTC | CASMLGTSVNNEQFF
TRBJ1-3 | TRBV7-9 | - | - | TGTGCCAGCAGCTTACGGGTGAGCTCTGGAAACACCATATATTTT | CASSLRVSSGNTIYF
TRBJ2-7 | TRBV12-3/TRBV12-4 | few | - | TGTGCCAGCAGCCCGACAACGACCTACGAGCAGTACTTC | CASSPTTTYEQYF
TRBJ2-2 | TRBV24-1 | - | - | TGTGCCACCAAAAGCGACGGAAACGGGGAGCTGTTTTTT | CATKSDGNGELFF
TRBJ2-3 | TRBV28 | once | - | TGTGCCAGCAGTTCAACGAGGGAAGGTGATACGCAGTATTTT | CASSSTREGDTQYF
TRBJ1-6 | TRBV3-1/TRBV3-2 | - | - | TGTGCCAGCAGCCAAGGACAGGATAATTCACCCCTCCACTTT | CASSQGQDNSPLHF
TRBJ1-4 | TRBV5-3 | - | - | TGTGCCAGAAGCCTCCGACCTCAACAGGGTTCCGCAACTAATGAAAAACTGTTTTTT | CARSLRPQQGSATNEKLFF
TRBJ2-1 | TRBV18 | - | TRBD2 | TGTGCCAGCTCGGCGCCGGGACTAGCGGGAGGAAACAATGAGCAGTTCTTC | CASSAPGLAGGNNEQFF
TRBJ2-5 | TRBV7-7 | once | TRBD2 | TGTGCTAGCAGCTTAGAGTTGCGGGAGGGCCTAAAGACCCAGTACTTC | CASSLELREGLKTQYF
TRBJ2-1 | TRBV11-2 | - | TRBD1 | TGTGCCAGCAGCTTAGATTGGGGGACAGGGGGCCGGGGTGAGCAGTTCTTC | CASSLDWGTGGRGEQFF
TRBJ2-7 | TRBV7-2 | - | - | TGTGCCAGCAGCTTAGCTAGCCCCTACGAGCAGTACTTC | CASSLASPYEQYF
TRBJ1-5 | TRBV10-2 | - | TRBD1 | TGCGCCAGCAGTGACGGGACAGGGGCCCCGGGAGGTCAGCCCCAGCATTTT | CASSDGTGAPGGQPQHF
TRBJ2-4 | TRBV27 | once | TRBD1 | TGTGCCAGCCCCAAATCCGGGACAGGGCTAGCCAAAAACATTCAGTACTTC | CASPKSGTGLAKNIQYF
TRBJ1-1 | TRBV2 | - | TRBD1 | TGTGCCAGCAGGGCTGCAAAGGGGGCTGTCACTGAAGCTTTCTTT | CASRAAKGAVTEAFF
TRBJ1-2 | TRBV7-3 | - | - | TGTGCCAGCAGCCTAGACCGAAGTTCTAACTATGGCTACACCTTC | CASSLDRSSNYGYTF
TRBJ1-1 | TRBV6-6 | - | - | TGTGCCAGCAGCGCGCCAGGAACCGAAGCTTTCTTT | CASSAPGTEAFF
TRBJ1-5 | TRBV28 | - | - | TGTGCCAGCAGTTTTCAGATAAGCAATCAGCCCCAGCATTTT | CASSFQISNQPQHF
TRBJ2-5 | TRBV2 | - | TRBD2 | TGTGCCAGCAGGGGACTAGTGCTACAAGAGACCCAGTACTTC | CASRGLVLQETQYF
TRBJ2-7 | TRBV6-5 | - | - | TGTGCCAGCAGTTATGTGGCAGGGAGGAACGAGCAGTACTTC | CASSYVAGRNEQYF